This T cell receptor (beta chain) is drawn from a study of T cell responses to AZD1222 COVID-19 vaccine. General study points: Repertoire samples came only from after the peak T cell response. Unmutated variant regions are reportedly targeted by nearly half of spike-specific TCRs.

Assay: immunoSEQ multiplex PCR; the TCRdb copy retains only in-frame clones and omits some. The sample carries about 140,000 clones, 70% to 90% recorded once. A word on this clone: As yet, its antigen is unknown.

Between the trimmed V and J ends, which lost 3 bases and 2 bases, there was a span of 11 bases. This CDR3 spans 13 amino acids. Germline V gene lookup returns CDR1 DFQATT and CDR2 SNEGSKA (reference sequence). The V gene is TRBV20-1, the J gene TRBJ2-7; no clear D. The sequenced sample was peripheral blood, obtained on day 0 of AZD1222 vaccination. The source is an adult in good health. DNA for the CDR3: TGCAGTGCTAGTGGGGTCGGAGCCTACGAGCAGTACTTC. Its translation is CSASGVGAYEQYF.